Presented here are 24 T cell receptor beta chains from one specimen sequenced in a study of blood T cell repertoires in COVID-19. Generated by immunoSEQ multiplex PCR, the TCRdb table keeps only in-frame clones and is missing some. This sample has fewer than 45,000 clones; roughly 86% occur once, and the top ten carry roughly an eighth. Sequences were obtained from peripheral blood. These receptors were collected from a human donor in a cohort sampled during active COVID-19.

The gene calls are TRBV7-3 and TRBJ1-5, with D unclear. The CDR3 spans 15 residues. V was cut by 5 bases and J by 11 bases, with 22 bases left in between. Germline values: CDR1 SGHTA, CDR2 FQGTGA. The CDR3 sequence is CASSPAGRPGEAQHF. In DNA form, the CDR3 reads TGTGCCAGCAGCCCCGCCGGGAGGCCGGGAGAAGCCCAGCATTTT.

The rearrangement links TRBV18 to TRBJ1-1, with D uncertain. Per the germline V gene, CDR1 is KGHSH and CDR2 is LQKENI. V shed 2 bases and J shed 0 bases, with 16 bases lying between them. There are 17 residues in the CDR3. Here the CDR3 reads CASSPVGTALMNTEAFF. CDR3 DNA: TGTGCCAGCTCACCAGTTGGAACAGCATTAATGAACACTGAAGCTTTCTTT.

The chain recombines TRBV7-9 with TRBJ1-1; unclear D gene. Trimming removed 5 bases at V and 3 bases at J, with 10 bases between. The CDR3 has 13 amino acids. CDR1 is SEHNR and CDR2 is FQNEAQ in the germline V gene (reference sequence). The CDR3 DNA sequence: TGTGCCAGCAGCCCCCGGAGAGACACTGAAGCTTTCTTT. Protein sequence: CASSPRRDTEAFF.

The chain combines TRBV2 with TRBJ1-2; 7 bases map to TRBD1. After removal of 7 bases from V and 7 bases from J, the junction contained 12 bases not matched to a gene. Per germline, CDR1 SNHLY and CDR2 FYNNEI. This CDR3 is built from 14 residues. The CDR3 region is CASKYQQGSSGYTF. In nucleotides, the CDR3 is TGTGCCAGCAAGTACCAACAGGGGTCGAGTGGCTACACCTTC.

In DNA form, the CDR3 reads TGTGCCAGCAGTGAAGGATCGGCGGGCCCCTACAATGAGCAGTTCTTC. As protein: CASSEGSAGPYNEQFF. The chain combines TRBV2 with TRBJ2-1; D may be TRBD2 (5 bases). The CDR3 consists of 16 residues. Trimming left V 1 base short and J 2 bases short, with 12 bases between. From germline, CDR1 is SNHLY and CDR2 FYNNEI. The variable domain in full, with the rest retrieved from reference TRBV2 and TRBJ2-1, is EPEVTQTPSHQVTQMGQEVILRCVPISNHLYFYWYRQILGQKVEFLVSFYNNEISEKSEIFDDQFSVERPDGSNFTLKIRSTKLEDSAMYFCASSEGSAGPYNEQFFGPGTRLTVL.

This clone came up a few times. The V gene is TRBV19, the J gene TRBJ1-5; TRBD1 is a possible D gene (6 bases). The V end lost 4 bases, the J end lost 4 bases, and 11 bases lay between the germline ends. Germline loops: CDR1 LNHDA, CDR2 SQIVND (reference sequence). CDR3 length: 14 amino acids. CDR3 sequence (DNA): TGTGCCAGTAGTACCCCTACAGGGAATCAGCCCCAGCATTTT. Translation: CASSTPTGNQPQHF.

The chain has TRBV5-1 and TRBJ1-1; 8 bases fit TRBD1. Germline CDR1 is SGHRS and CDR2 is YFSETQ. Unmatched junction bases numbered 5, after V lost 4 bases and J lost 0 bases. This CDR3 has 15 amino acids. The CDR3 sequence is CASSKVGQVNTEAFF. The DNA for the CDR3 is TGCGCCAGCAGCAAAGTGGGACAGGTGAACACTGAAGCTTTCTTT.

This rearrangement joins TRBV6-5 to TRBJ1-2; 7 positions agree with TRBD1. V lost 0 bases to trimming and J lost 8 bases; unmatched junction nucleotides: 6. Germline V gene lookup returns CDR1 MNHEY and CDR2 SVGAGI. The CDR3 consists of 14 residues. CDR3 bases: TGTGCCAGCAGTTACTCCGAGGGGGCTGGAGGCTACACCTTC. It is translated as CASSYSEGAGGYTF.

The chain uses TRBV14 and TRBJ2-5; TRBD2 matches 9 bases. The CDR3 totals 14 residues. Per germline, CDR1 SGHDN and CDR2 FVKESK. The J segment lost 4 bases and the V segment lost 5 bases, leaving 5 bases of the junction unmatched. The DNA for the CDR3 is TGTGCCAGCAGCTCTCGGCGGGGGGGAGAGACCCAGTACTTC. Amino acid sequence: CASSSRRGGETQYF.

The chain combines TRBV11-2 with TRBJ1-1; 8 bases align to TRBD1. The length of the CDR3 is 14 residues. V was clipped by 4 bases and J by 7 bases; unmatched bases: 8. Germline V lookup: CDR1 SGHAT, CDR2 FQNNGV. The CDR3 DNA follows: TGTGCCAGCAGCTCGGGACAGGCCGGGTTTGAAGCTTTCTTT. Encoded protein: CASSSGQAGFEAFF.

V is TRBV7-8 and J is TRBJ2-7; D is ambiguous. This CDR3 comprises 12 residues. The germline CDR1 and CDR2 sequences are SGHVS and FQNEAQ. V was shortened by 1 base and J by 6 bases, with 7 bases between the two germline ends. CDR3 nucleotide sequence: TGTGCCAGCAGCTTAGGACTCTCCGAGCAGTACTTC. It codes for CASSLGLSEQYF. The variable domain in full, with the rest retrieved from reference TRBV7-8 and TRBJ2-7, is GAGVSQSPRYKVAKRGQDVALRCDPISGHVSLFWYQQALGQGPEFLTYFQNEAQLDKSGLPSDRFFAERPEGSVSTLKIQRTQQEDSAVYLCASSLGLSEQYFGPGTRLTVT.

The rearrangement links TRBV7-9 to TRBJ2-1, with D tentatively TRBD1 (6 bases). The CDR3 spans 18 residues. Germline V gene sequence: CDR1 SEHNR, CDR2 FQNEAQ (reference sequence). Trimming removed 1 base from V and 5 bases from J, with 21 bases in between. The CDR3 DNA reads TGTGCCAGCAGCTTAGGCAGGACAGTCCCACAGTGGGACAATGAGCAGTTCTTC. Protein: CASSLGRTVPQWDNEQFF. The full variable domain, with the rest looked up from reference TRBV7-9 and TRBJ2-1, is DTGVSQNPRHKITKRGQNVTFRCDPISEHNRLYWYRQTLGQGPEFLTYFQNEAQLEKSRLLSDRFSAERPKGSFSTLEIQRTEQGDSAMYLCASSLGRTVPQWDNEQFFGPGTRLTVL.

The CDR3 sequence is CASSPRGASYGYTF. The CDR3 DNA follows: TGTGCCAGCAGCCCCCGGGGGGCGAGCTATGGCTACACCTTC. This rearrangement joins TRBV7-3 to TRBJ1-2; a weak D match, TRBD1 (6 bases). The CDR3 contains 14 residues. Between the trimmed V and J ends, which lost 5 bases and 4 bases, there was a span of 14 bases. CDR1 is SGHTA and CDR2 is FQGTGA in the germline V gene. Complete variable domain (other parts from reference TRBV7-3 and TRBJ1-2): GAGVSQTPSNKVTEKGKYVELRCDPISGHTALYWYRQSLGQGPEFLIYFQGTGAADDSGLPNDRFFAVRPEGSVSTLKIQRTERGDSAVYLCASSPRGASYGYTFGSGTRLTVV.

The chain couples TRBV19 to TRBJ2-1; 8 nucleotides match TRBD1. Per germline, CDR1 LNHDA and CDR2 SQIVND (reference sequence). The CDR3 length is 14 residues. Germline trimming cut 5 bases from V and 8 bases from J; bases unmatched to any gene: 8. In DNA, the CDR3 is TGTGCCAGTAGTTCTACCGGGACAGGTCATGAGCAGTTCTTC. Its protein is CASSSTGTGHEQFF.

The V and J genes are TRBV6-1 and TRBJ1-6; TRBD1 might be the D (5 bases). The germline V and J ends were trimmed by 3 bases and 10 bases, with 13 bases remaining between them. Germline CDR1 MNHNS, CDR2 SASEGT. The CDR3 totals 14 residues. CDR3 bases: TGTGCCAGCAGTGACAGGGTTATAGGATCACCCCTCCACTTT. It codes for CASSDRVIGSPLHF.

The chain uses TRBV4-1 and TRBJ2-5, with 7 bases matching TRBD1. The CDR3 is 13 amino acids. Germline loops: CDR1 MGHRA, CDR2 YSYEKL. V dropped 7 bases and J dropped 4; count of bases not matched to a gene: 6. The CDR3 loop reads CASTDRAGETQYF. The CDR3 DNA is TGCGCCAGCACCGACAGGGCAGGAGAGACCCAGTACTTC.

This chain joins TRBV9 and TRBJ1-2; D ambiguous. The CDR3 has 14 residues. Germline CDR1 reads SGDLS; CDR2 reads YYNGEE. V lost 0 bases and J lost 2, with 8 bases in between. The CDR3 sequence: CASSVDGRNYGYTF. The CDR3, as DNA: TGTGCCAGCAGCGTAGATGGCAGAAACTATGGCTACACCTTC.

This chain joins TRBV10-1 and TRBJ2-2; tentative D call: TRBD1 (5 bases). The CDR3 has 15 residues. Trimming removed 5 bases at V and 0 bases at J, with 10 bases between. The germline CDR1 and CDR2 sequences are WNHNN and SYGVQD (reference sequence). CDR3 nucleotides: TGCGCCAGCAGTCCCGGACACGCGAACACCGGGGAGCTGTTTTTT. Translating it yields CASSPGHANTGELFF.

J is TRBJ1-4 and V is TRBV7-8, with D perhaps matching TRBD1 (6 bases). The germline CDR1 and CDR2 sequences are SGHVS and FQNEAQ. The V gene lost 8 bases and the J gene lost 7 bases, with 14 bases spanning the gap. This CDR3 region has 13 residues. The chain's CDR3 is CASAGARGEKLFF. CDR3 in DNA: TGTGCCAGCGCGGGGGCGCGGGGTGAAAAACTGTTTTTT.

The V gene is TRBV5-4, the J gene TRBJ2-3; 12 positions agree with TRBD2. The CDR3 consists of 16 residues. Trimming removed 6 bases from V and 5 bases from J; junction bases left unmatched: 10. Germline values: CDR1 SGHNT, CDR2 YYREEE (reference sequence). The CDR3 is CASKTFLAGGQDTQYF. In nucleotides, the CDR3 is TGTGCCAGCAAGACTTTCCTAGCGGGGGGGCAAGATACGCAGTATTTT.

The count of this clone is one. V usage is TRBV13 and J usage is TRBJ2-5; 7 bases match TRBD1. CDR3 length: 14 amino acids. V shed 3 bases, J shed 1 base, and the junction held 2 bases outside the gene matches. From germline, CDR1 is PRHDT and CDR2 FYEKMQ (reference sequence). Here the CDR3 reads CASSLGQIQETQYF. Written as DNA, the CDR3 is TGTGCCAGCAGCTTGGGACAGATCCAAGAGACCCAGTACTTC.

The V call is TRBV4-1, the J call TRBJ2-2, with 11 bases identical to TRBD1. Germline V gene sequence: CDR1 MGHRA, CDR2 YSYEKL. Trimming at V came to 1 base and at J to 3 bases, leaving 7 bases not matched to a gene. The CDR3 has 18 amino acids. The CDR3 coding sequence is TGCGCCAGCAGCCAAGGGACAGGGGGCTTCGGTTACACCGGGGAGCTGTTTTTT. This sequence encodes CASSQGTGGFGYTGELFF.

The gene calls are TRBV18 and TRBJ1-6; 7 nucleotides line up with TRBD1. V lost 6 bases and J lost 4; bases outside the gene matches: 6. The CDR3 loop spans 15 amino acids. Per the germline V gene, CDR1 is KGHSH and CDR2 is LQKENI. The CDR3 spells CASSDQGQYNSPLHF. The CDR3, as DNA: TGTGCCAGCTCCGACCAGGGACAGTATAATTCACCCCTCCACTTT.

J is TRBJ1-1 and V is TRBV18; TRBD1 matches 8 bases. CDR1 is KGHSH, CDR2 LQKENI, per germline. The junction had 2 bases not matched to a gene; V was cut back by 5 bases and J by 3 bases. This CDR3 spans 13 amino acids. The CDR3 sequence is CASSSTGDTEAFF. DNA for the CDR3: TGTGCCAGCTCATCGACAGGGGACACTGAAGCTTTCTTT.